Listed below are T cell receptor beta chains from one sample, sequenced in a study of cytomegalovirus exposure and HLA in healthy donors. Sequenced by immunoSEQ multiplex PCR; TCRdb stores in-frame clones only, minus some. The table lists roughly 180,000 clones, over 70% of them singletons. The source material was PBMCs. These receptors came from a boy aged 2 to 10 in good health and CMV-seronegative. CDR3s include the opening cysteine and the closing phenylalanine or tryptophan.

v_gene: TRBV7-3
CDR3aa: CASSFVGGTDTQYF

v_gene: TRBV4-2
CDR3aa: CASSQDPGTGWSYEQYF

v_gene: TRBV4-1
CDR3aa: CASSQDTIGLRGGGQPQHF

v_gene: TRBV7-9
CDR3aa: CASSLSRGGYTDTQYF

v_gene: TRBV28
CDR3aa: CASRAAEGTANPYGYTF

v_gene: TRBV4-3
CDR3aa: CASSQEQGLGYTF

v_gene: TRBV6-5
CDR3aa: CASSYGGRYTEAFF

v_gene: TRBV30
CDR3aa: CAYSTTGSGELFF

v_gene: TRBV6-1
CDR3aa: CASSLPGRPNYGYTF

v_gene: TRBV4-1
CDR3aa: CASSSQGAFRELFF

v_gene: TRBV30
CDR3aa: CAWKKRTGGAPLHF

v_gene: TRBV4-3
CDR3aa: CASSQGRGLYNEQFF

v_gene: TRBV2
CDR3aa: CASSDGDRGRGYTF

v_gene: TRBV27
CDR3aa: CASSLNPGTEAFF

v_gene: TRBV19
CDR3aa: CASSIKRNTEAFF

v_gene: TRBV7-9
CDR3aa: CASSLVGTTYEQFF

v_gene: TRBV7-2
CDR3aa: CASSMREPSGANVLTF

v_gene: TRBV5-1
CDR3aa: CASSLGDRSYGYTF

v_gene: TRBV7-2
CDR3aa: CASSPGETQYF

v_gene: TRBV6-6
CDR3aa: CASSYSTGGLDGYTF

v_gene: TRBV9
CDR3aa: CASSVEWSSGISLTDTQYF

v_gene: TRBV28
CDR3aa: CASSFSGLNYNSPLHF

v_gene: TRBV4-2
CDR3aa: CASSQDGGSNQPQHF

v_gene: TRBV29-1
CDR3aa: CSVGPTGAGYGYTF

v_gene: TRBV6-5
CDR3aa: CASSYGSGVLRGELFF

v_gene: TRBV6-5
CDR3aa: CASSVQTLSYEQYF

v_gene: TRBV6-1
CDR3aa: CASRPGQGNGNTIYF

v_gene: TRBV11-2
CDR3aa: CASSSPVGPLAKNIQYF

v_gene: TRBV28
CDR3aa: CASNGGGYGYTF

v_gene: TRBV30
CDR3aa: CAWGTGYTEAFF

v_gene: TRBV5-1
CDR3aa: CASSFDSNYGYTF

v_gene: TRBV7-2
CDR3aa: CASSPGRSGPDTQYF

v_gene: TRBV30
CDR3aa: CAWNPPVPTNEKLFF

v_gene: TRBV5-1
CDR3aa: CASSLDRGQGSYGYTF

v_gene: TRBV7-9
CDR3aa: CASSLEPAPRKQYF

v_gene: TRBV9
CDR3aa: CASARRVNDGYTF

v_gene: TRBV27
CDR3aa: CASRRTSGPQETQYF

v_gene: TRBV27
CDR3aa: CASSDPGREKLFF

v_gene: TRBV5-1
CDR3aa: CASSLGARGTDTQYF

v_gene: TRBV7-2
CDR3aa: CASTPGFGGIEQFF

v_gene: TRBV5-1
CDR3aa: CASRIAEGYEQYF

v_gene: TRBV7-9
CDR3aa: CASSGTAYGGYTF

v_gene: TRBV13
CDR3aa: CASSLDRGQWETQYF

v_gene: TRBV21-1
CDR3aa: CASTGANVLTF

v_gene: TRBV27
CDR3aa: CASSRASGPTDTQYF

v_gene: TRBV19
CDR3aa: CASSHTGGRAFF

v_gene: TRBV4-3
CDR3aa: CASSHQEANLYTQYF

v_gene: TRBV19
CDR3aa: CASKDISGANVLTF

v_gene: TRBV5-1
CDR3aa: CASSGTGASTDTQYF

v_gene: TRBV7-9
CDR3aa: CASSLGTSGRVAGELFF

v_gene: TRBV23-1
CDR3aa: CASSQFSGENIQYF

v_gene: TRBV30
CDR3aa: CASMHGTSQRSSYNEQFF